This is a list of T cell receptor beta chains from one sample in a study of T cell repertoires in cytomegalovirus infection. TCRdb passed the reads through MiXCR, listing each CDR3 protein once. The profile shows roughly 230,000 distinct CDR3 sequences, over 9% of them singletons. What was sequenced was PBMCs. The receptors derive from a human donor in good health (CMV status not recorded). Some clones in this sample may be carry-over from other donors' samples. CDR3s include the opening cysteine and the closing phenylalanine or tryptophan. D genes are given only for firm matches. Clone size appears in some rows only: once, few, many, or a class for an expanded clone.

size: .
J: TRBJ2-6
V: TRBV29-1
D: TRBD1
CDR3: CSVGFGTAGANVLTF
DNA: TGCAGCGTTGGTTTTGGGACAGCTGGGGCCAACGTCCTGACTTTC

size: many
J: TRBJ2-5
V: TRBV6-2/TRBV6-3
D: TRBD2
CDR3: CASSQGTSGLQETQYF
DNA: TGTGCCAGCAGCCAAGGGACTAGCGGACTACAAGAGACCCAGTACTTC

size: many
J: TRBJ2-6
V: TRBV6-2/TRBV6-3
D: TRBD2
CDR3: CASSYRAGVPGANVLTF
DNA: TGTGCCAGCAGTTACAGGGCGGGAGTCCCTGGGGCCAACGTCCTGACTTTC

size: many
J: TRBJ2-5
V: TRBV28
D: TRBD1
CDR3: CASSSTGQGFQETQYF
DNA: TGTGCCAGCAGTTCTACGGGACAGGGGTTTCAAGAGACCCAGTACTTC

size: once
J: TRBJ2-4
V: TRBV11-2
D: TRBD1
CDR3: CASSLEPGQGNIQYF
DNA: TGTGCCAGCAGCTTAGAACCGGGACAGGGGAACATTCAGTACTTC

size: many
J: TRBJ2-7
V: TRBV7-2
D: TRBD1
CDR3: CASSSQGQADEQYF
DNA: TGTGCCAGCAGCTCTCAGGGACAGGCTGACGAGCAGTACTTC

size: .
J: TRBJ2-5
V: TRBV10-2
D: TRBD1
CDR3: CASSENPGQGKETQYF
DNA: TGCGCCAGCAGCGAGAACCCCGGACAGGGGAAAGAGACCCAGTACTTC

size: many
J: TRBJ2-7
V: TRBV7-6
D: .
CDR3: CASSPRTGPGGEQYF
DNA: TGTGCCAGCAGCCCCCGGACAGGGCCGGGGGGGGAGCAGTACTTC

size: many
J: TRBJ1-2
V: TRBV12-3/TRBV12-4
D: .
CDR3: CASKPGANYGYTF
DNA: TGTGCCAGCAAACCAGGAGCTAACTATGGCTACACCTTC

size: many
J: TRBJ1-4
V: TRBV7-2
D: .
CDR3: CASSLAGAANEKLFF
DNA: TGTGCCAGCAGCTTAGCGGGGGCGGCTAATGAAAAACTGTTTTTT

size: .
J: TRBJ2-7
V: TRBV3-1
D: .
CDR3: CASSHGGTVSYEQYF
DNA: TGTGCCAGCAGCCATGGCGGGACAGTCTCCTACGAGCAGTACTTC

size: .
J: TRBJ1-6
V: TRBV12-3/TRBV12-4
D: TRBD1
CDR3: CASSLAQGGSPLHF
DNA: TGTGCCAGCAGTTTGGCACAGGGGGGATCACCCCTCCACTTT

size: few
J: TRBJ1-2
V: TRBV20-1
D: .
CDR3: CSARALTGLGGYTF
DNA: TGCAGTGCTAGAGCCCTAACAGGGCTGGGTGGCTACACCTTC

size: .
J: TRBJ2-4
V: TRBV29-1
D: .
CDR3: CSVGGAGNIQYF
DNA: TGCAGCGTTGGGGGGGCGGGAAACATTCAGTACTTC

size: many
J: TRBJ2-7
V: TRBV7-8
D: .
CDR3: CASRLAGRDYEQYF
DNA: TGTGCCAGCAGGCTCGCCGGGCGGGACTACGAGCAGTACTTC

size: few
J: TRBJ1-2
V: TRBV11-2
D: .
CDR3: CASSLGRFTSFGYTF
DNA: TGTGCCAGCAGCTTAGGACGCTTTACGTCTTTTGGCTACACCTTC

size: .
J: TRBJ2-5
V: TRBV5-6
D: .
CDR3: CASSFNRLQETQYF
DNA: TGTGCCAGCAGCTTTAACAGGTTACAAGAGACCCAGTACTTC

size: few
J: TRBJ2-7
V: TRBV3-1
D: .
CDR3: CASSLGAGSAVYEQYF
DNA: TGTGCCAGCAGCCTAGGGGCGGGTTCGGCCGTCTACGAGCAGTACTTC

size: many
J: TRBJ1-2
V: TRBV7-2
D: .
CDR3: CASSLEGRSYGYTF
DNA: TGTGCCAGCAGCCTCGAGGGGCGGAGCTATGGCTACACCTTC

size: many
J: TRBJ1-1
V: TRBV7-2
D: .
CDR3: CASSLGGIEAFF
DNA: TGTGCCAGCAGCTTAGGGGGAATTGAAGCTTTCTTT

size: many
J: TRBJ1-1
V: TRBV19
D: TRBD1
CDR3: CASSRGDRGTEAFF
DNA: TGTGCCAGTAGTAGGGGGGACAGGGGCACTGAAGCTTTCTTT

size: .
J: TRBJ2-1
V: TRBV6-2/TRBV6-3
D: TRBD2
CDR3: CASSLDGSGTSSQGQFF
DNA: TGTGCCAGCAGTTTGGACGGTTCCGGGACTAGTAGCCAAGGGCAGTTCTTC

size: many
J: TRBJ1-1
V: TRBV19
D: .
CDR3: CASRMLDDYTEAFF
DNA: TGTGCCAGTAGAATGTTGGATGACTACACTGAAGCTTTCTTT

size: few
J: TRBJ2-5
V: TRBV29-1
D: .
CDR3: CSVEDGVKETQYF
DNA: TGCAGCGTTGAAGATGGAGTGAAAGAGACCCAGTACTTC

size: many
J: TRBJ2-5
V: TRBV28
D: TRBD2
CDR3: CASSLGTSGTVTQYF
DNA: TGTGCCAGCAGTTTAGGGACTAGCGGGACTGTGACCCAGTACTTC

size: few
J: TRBJ1-2
V: TRBV10-3
D: TRBD1
CDR3: CAIGDSLGYTF
DNA: TGTGCCATCGGGGACAGCCTTGGCTACACCTTC

size: many
J: TRBJ2-2
V: TRBV7-2
D: .
CDR3: CASSLRGGTGELFF
DNA: TGTGCCAGCAGCCTAAGGGGGGGTACCGGGGAGCTGTTTTTT

size: .
J: TRBJ1-1
V: TRBV18
D: .
CDR3: CASSPSPTTNTEAFF
DNA: TGTGCCAGCTCACCTTCCCCTACGACGAACACTGAAGCTTTCTTT

size: few
J: TRBJ1-1
V: TRBV30
D: TRBD1
CDR3: CACGGQGPNTEAFF
DNA: TGTGCCTGTGGGGGACAGGGTCCCAACACTGAAGCTTTCTTT

size: few
J: TRBJ2-7
V: TRBV28
D: .
CDR3: CASSVPPAYEQYF
DNA: TGTGCCAGCAGTGTCCCCCCTGCCTACGAGCAGTACTTC

size: .
J: TRBJ2-1
V: TRBV14
D: .
CDR3: CASSQEIAAYNEQFF
DNA: TGTGCCAGCAGCCAAGAAATAGCCGCCTACAATGAGCAGTTCTTC

size: many
J: TRBJ2-5
V: TRBV12-3/TRBV12-4
D: .
CDR3: CASTQTRPGGQETQYF
DNA: TGTGCCAGCACCCAAACCCGACCCGGGGGCCAAGAGACCCAGTACTTC

size: few
J: TRBJ1-2
V: TRBV20-1
D: .
CDR3: CSASPEVANYGYTF
DNA: TGCAGTGCTAGCCCCGAGGTTGCTAACTATGGCTACACCTTC

size: many
J: TRBJ2-6
V: TRBV7-9
D: .
CDR3: CASSLALPSGANVLTF
DNA: TGTGCCAGCAGCTTAGCCCTTCCCTCTGGGGCCAACGTCCTGACTTTC

size: few
J: TRBJ1-1
V: TRBV7-2
D: .
CDR3: CAGLGGNTEAFF
DNA: TGTGCCGGTCTAGGGGGAAACACTGAAGCTTTCTTT

size: .
J: TRBJ2-5
V: TRBV5-6
D: TRBD1
CDR3: CASSRDSRQETQYF
DNA: TGTGCCAGCAGCCGGGACAGCCGACAAGAGACCCAGTACTTC

size: many
J: TRBJ2-3
V: TRBV24-1
D: TRBD1
CDR3: CATSGGQGPSTDTQYF
DNA: TGTGCCACCAGTGGTGGACAGGGGCCCTCCACAGATACGCAGTATTTT